A selection of T cell receptor beta chains follows, all from one sample in a study of T cells in Graves' hyperthyroidism and ophthalmopathy. TCRdb ran MiXCR on the multiplex PCR reads and lists one entry per CDR3 protein. The sample lists a few hundred thousand distinct CDR3 sequences, about 14% seen once, with about 20% in the top ten. Sample: blood. Receptor source: a woman aged 30 to 39 with Graves' ophthalmopathy. Both conserved end residues are part of each CDR3. The order of the fields is CDR3 length, J gene, V gene, D gene, clone size, CDR3 DNA, CDR3 protein. The D gene is left open where the match is weak. A clone size is listed for some rows: how often the clone was seen (once, few, many), or a class if it is expanded.

cdr3_length: 14; j_call: TRBJ2-7; v_call: TRBV19; d_call: TRBD1; clone_size: many; cdr3_nt: TGTGCCAGTAGTATGACCGGGACAGGATACGAGCAGTACTTC; cdr3_aa: CASSMTGTGYEQYF
cdr3_length: 15; j_call: TRBJ2-7; v_call: TRBV7-9; d_call: TRBD1; clone_size: -; cdr3_nt: TGTGCCAGCAGCTTAGAAGGGGGCAAAACCTACGAGCAGTACTTC; cdr3_aa: CASSLEGGKTYEQYF
cdr3_length: 15; j_call: TRBJ1-1; v_call: TRBV5-1; d_call: TRBD1; clone_size: many; cdr3_nt: TGCGCCAGCAGCTTGGGGGATACAGGGGTGGCTGAAGCTTTCTTT; cdr3_aa: CASSLGDTGVAEAFF
cdr3_length: 14; j_call: TRBJ2-7; v_call: TRBV20-1; d_call: TRBD1; clone_size: many; cdr3_nt: TGCAGTGCTAGAGGGGACAGACGCTCCTACGAGCAGTACTTC; cdr3_aa: CSARGDRRSYEQYF
cdr3_length: 13; j_call: TRBJ2-2; v_call: TRBV20-1; d_call: -; clone_size: many; cdr3_nt: TGCAGTGCGGAGCAGCTCGGCACCGGGGAGCTGTTTTTT; cdr3_aa: CSAEQLGTGELFF
cdr3_length: 13; j_call: TRBJ2-3; v_call: TRBV30; d_call: TRBD2; clone_size: few; cdr3_nt: TGTGCCGGTTCGGGGGGGCCGGGAGATACGCAGTATTTT; cdr3_aa: CAGSGGPGDTQYF
cdr3_length: 16; j_call: TRBJ1-2; v_call: TRBV4-1; d_call: -; clone_size: few; cdr3_nt: TGCGCCAGCAGCCAACCACGAGGGGGATTCAAGCATGGCTACACCTTC; cdr3_aa: CASSQPRGGFKHGYTF
cdr3_length: 11; j_call: TRBJ2-7; v_call: TRBV10-3; d_call: -; clone_size: few; cdr3_nt: TGTGCCATCAGCTCTGGCTCCGAGCAGTACTTC; cdr3_aa: CAISSGSEQYF
cdr3_length: 17; j_call: TRBJ2-7; v_call: TRBV5-1; d_call: TRBD1; clone_size: many; cdr3_nt: TGCGCCAGCAGCTTGGCCGTCTTCTGGGACAGGGGTGACGAGCAGTACTTC; cdr3_aa: CASSLAVFWDRGDEQYF
cdr3_length: 15; j_call: TRBJ2-7; v_call: TRBV4-1; d_call: -; clone_size: -; cdr3_nt: TGCGCCAGCAGCCAAGAGGGGACGGGAACCTACGAGCAGTACTTC; cdr3_aa: CASSQEGTGTYEQYF
cdr3_length: 11; j_call: TRBJ1-1; v_call: TRBV6-4; d_call: -; clone_size: many; cdr3_nt: TGTATCAGCGACAGGACCCCTGAAGCTTTCTTT; cdr3_aa: CISDRTPEAFF
cdr3_length: 13; j_call: TRBJ1-1; v_call: TRBV6-1; d_call: TRBD1; clone_size: many; cdr3_nt: TGTGCCAGCAGTGGCAGGGGGGGAACTGAAGCTTTCTTT; cdr3_aa: CASSGRGGTEAFF
cdr3_length: 15; j_call: TRBJ2-3; v_call: TRBV20-1; d_call: -; clone_size: once; cdr3_nt: TGCAGTGCTAGATCCCCTCAGGGGAGGTCAGATACGCAGTATTTT; cdr3_aa: CSARSPQGRSDTQYF
cdr3_length: 15; j_call: TRBJ1-4; v_call: TRBV5-1; d_call: -; clone_size: many; cdr3_nt: TGCGCCAGCAGCCAGGACCCTCGGCTGGATGAAAAACTGTTTTTT; cdr3_aa: CASSQDPRLDEKLFF
cdr3_length: 14; j_call: TRBJ1-5; v_call: TRBV19; d_call: -; clone_size: -; cdr3_nt: TGTGCCAGTAACCATCGGGGGATTGTTCAGCCCCAGCATTTT; cdr3_aa: CASNHRGIVQPQHF
cdr3_length: 17; j_call: TRBJ1-5; v_call: TRBV30; d_call: TRBD1; clone_size: -; cdr3_nt: TGTGCCTGGAGTCGAGACAGGGGGATAGGACGAAATCAGCCCCAGCATTTT; cdr3_aa: CAWSRDRGIGRNQPQHF
cdr3_length: 16; j_call: TRBJ1-3; v_call: TRBV5-6; d_call: -; clone_size: many; cdr3_nt: TGTGCCAGCAGTTCTCCAGGCAGGGCGGAAGGAAACACCATATATTTT; cdr3_aa: CASSSPGRAEGNTIYF
cdr3_length: 13; j_call: TRBJ2-1; v_call: TRBV14; d_call: -; clone_size: many; cdr3_nt: TGTGCCAGCAGCCAAGATGCCGGCAATGAGCAGTTCTTC; cdr3_aa: CASSQDAGNEQFF
cdr3_length: 13; j_call: TRBJ1-1; v_call: TRBV2; d_call: TRBD1; clone_size: many; cdr3_nt: TGTGCCAATTCCAGACAGGGTCGTACTGAAGCTTTCTTT; cdr3_aa: CANSRQGRTEAFF
cdr3_length: 16; j_call: TRBJ2-5; v_call: TRBV7-6; d_call: TRBD2; clone_size: few; cdr3_nt: TGTGCCAGCAGCCAAACTAGCGGGGGGGAGAGAGAGACCCAGTACTTC; cdr3_aa: CASSQTSGGERETQYF
cdr3_length: 19; j_call: TRBJ2-3; v_call: TRBV27; d_call: -; clone_size: many; cdr3_nt: TGTGCCAGCAGTCCGTATCGCCCGGGGCAGGGGAAAAGCACAGATACGCAGTATTTT; cdr3_aa: CASSPYRPGQGKSTDTQYF
cdr3_length: 14; j_call: TRBJ2-3; v_call: TRBV6-2/TRBV6-3; d_call: TRBD2; clone_size: many; cdr3_nt: TGTGCCAGCAGACAGCGGGGGAGCACAGATACGCAGTATTTT; cdr3_aa: CASRQRGSTDTQYF
cdr3_length: 20; j_call: TRBJ2-7; v_call: TRBV11-2; d_call: -; clone_size: many; cdr3_nt: TGTGCCAGCAGCTTAGATCAGGGACCGCCTCCCTTCGTTAGCTCCTACGAGCAGTACTTC; cdr3_aa: CASSLDQGPPPFVSSYEQYF
cdr3_length: 13; j_call: TRBJ2-5; v_call: TRBV11-2; d_call: -; clone_size: many; cdr3_nt: TGTGCCAGCAGCCCCCCGAGGCGGGAGACCCAGTACTTC; cdr3_aa: CASSPPRRETQYF
cdr3_length: 15; j_call: TRBJ2-5; v_call: TRBV20-1; d_call: TRBD1; clone_size: many; cdr3_nt: TGCAGTGCGCCACTTCCCCGGGACAGGGAAGAGACCCAGTACTTC; cdr3_aa: CSAPLPRDREETQYF
cdr3_length: 18; j_call: TRBJ2-5; v_call: TRBV10-3; d_call: TRBD2; clone_size: many; cdr3_nt: TGTGCCATCAGAGCCGGGACTAGCGGGGGCGAAGGCCAAGAGACCCAGTACTTC; cdr3_aa: CAIRAGTSGGEGQETQYF
cdr3_length: 21; j_call: TRBJ2-1; v_call: TRBV7-6; d_call: -; clone_size: -; cdr3_nt: TGTGCCAGCAGCTTAGACGGATTGGACAGTCTCGGTCCAAGATCCTACAATGAGCAGTTCTTC; cdr3_aa: CASSLDGLDSLGPRSYNEQFF
cdr3_length: 13; j_call: TRBJ1-1; v_call: TRBV20-1; d_call: -; clone_size: many; cdr3_nt: TGCAGTGCTAGTCAAGACATGAACACTGAAGCTTTCTTT; cdr3_aa: CSASQDMNTEAFF
cdr3_length: 15; j_call: TRBJ1-2; v_call: TRBV7-9; d_call: -; clone_size: many; cdr3_nt: TGTGCCAGCAGCCTGGAGCCAGGTAGATCCTATGGCTACACCTTC; cdr3_aa: CASSLEPGRSYGYTF
cdr3_length: 13; j_call: TRBJ1-3; v_call: TRBV20-1; d_call: TRBD1; clone_size: many; cdr3_nt: TGCAGTGCTTCCGGGACAGGTGGAAACACCATATATTTT; cdr3_aa: CSASGTGGNTIYF
cdr3_length: 14; j_call: TRBJ2-3; v_call: TRBV6-1; d_call: TRBD1; clone_size: many; cdr3_nt: TGTGCCAGCATGGACAGGAGCCGCACAGATACGCAGTATTTT; cdr3_aa: CASMDRSRTDTQYF
cdr3_length: 13; j_call: TRBJ2-7; v_call: TRBV5-5; d_call: -; clone_size: many; cdr3_nt: TGTGCCAGCAACCGGGGGTTCCACTACGAGCAGTACTTC; cdr3_aa: CASNRGFHYEQYF
cdr3_length: 14; j_call: TRBJ1-1; v_call: TRBV6-2/TRBV6-3; d_call: -; clone_size: once; cdr3_nt: TGTGCCAGCAGCCTCAAGGGCAAGTACACTGAAGCTTTCTTT; cdr3_aa: CASSLKGKYTEAFF
cdr3_length: 15; j_call: TRBJ2-3; v_call: TRBV6-5; d_call: TRBD2; clone_size: many; cdr3_nt: TGTGCCAGCAGTACGACTAGCGGGGGCACAGATACGCAGTATTTT; cdr3_aa: CASSTTSGGTDTQYF
cdr3_length: 16; j_call: TRBJ2-5; v_call: TRBV7-2; d_call: TRBD2; clone_size: -; cdr3_nt: TGTGCCAGCAGCTTAGGATGGGCGGGGGGAAAAGAGACCCAGTACTTC; cdr3_aa: CASSLGWAGGKETQYF
cdr3_length: 14; j_call: TRBJ2-5; v_call: TRBV11-2; d_call: -; clone_size: many; cdr3_nt: TGTGCCAGCAGCGAACGGGATGGCCAAGAGACCCAGTACTTC; cdr3_aa: CASSERDGQETQYF
cdr3_length: 15; j_call: TRBJ1-1; v_call: TRBV3-1; d_call: -; clone_size: many; cdr3_nt: TGTGCCAGCAGCCGAAAGACAGGTAGAAGTACTGAAGCTTTCTTT; cdr3_aa: CASSRKTGRSTEAFF
cdr3_length: 13; j_call: TRBJ1-1; v_call: TRBV30; d_call: -; clone_size: many; cdr3_nt: TGTGCCTGGACAAAAACCAGGAACACTGAAGCTTTCTTT; cdr3_aa: CAWTKTRNTEAFF
cdr3_length: 13; j_call: TRBJ2-7; v_call: TRBV28; d_call: -; clone_size: many; cdr3_nt: TGTGCCAGCAGTGCCAGGAGCTCCTACGAGCAGTACTTC; cdr3_aa: CASSARSSYEQYF
cdr3_length: 14; j_call: TRBJ2-7; v_call: TRBV15; d_call: -; clone_size: many; cdr3_nt: TGTGCCACCAGCATCGAGGGGGGGAGGGACGAGCAGTACTTC; cdr3_aa: CATSIEGGRDEQYF
cdr3_length: 17; j_call: TRBJ2-2; v_call: TRBV7-9; d_call: TRBD1; clone_size: few; cdr3_nt: TGTGCCAGCAGCTCCCCGGGACAGCTCTTGATTACCGGGGAGCTGTTTTTT; cdr3_aa: CASSSPGQLLITGELFF
cdr3_length: 17; j_call: TRBJ2-1; v_call: TRBV7-9; d_call: -; clone_size: -; cdr3_nt: TGTGCCAGCAGCTTATATGGGTCGGGGCCTTTAAGATATGAGCAGTTCTTC; cdr3_aa: CASSLYGSGPLRYEQFF
cdr3_length: 16; j_call: TRBJ2-2; v_call: TRBV7-3; d_call: -; clone_size: -; cdr3_nt: TGTGCCAGCAGCTTAACTCGGCAGGGAGGTACCGGGGAGCTGTTTTTT; cdr3_aa: CASSLTRQGGTGELFF
cdr3_length: 13; j_call: TRBJ1-5; v_call: TRBV19; d_call: -; clone_size: -; cdr3_nt: TGTGCCAGTAGTATACGGGGAGATCAGCCCCAGCATTTT; cdr3_aa: CASSIRGDQPQHF
cdr3_length: 15; j_call: TRBJ2-3; v_call: TRBV20-1; d_call: -; clone_size: few; cdr3_nt: TGCAGTGCCACTCGGGACGGAGGTGGCCCAGATACGCAGTATTTT; cdr3_aa: CSATRDGGGPDTQYF
cdr3_length: 12; j_call: TRBJ1-2; v_call: TRBV12-3/TRBV12-4; d_call: -; clone_size: many; cdr3_nt: TGTGCCAGCAGTTCGCGGACTGGAGCCTACACCTTC; cdr3_aa: CASSSRTGAYTF
cdr3_length: 18; j_call: TRBJ2-3; v_call: TRBV3-1; d_call: TRBD2; clone_size: many; cdr3_nt: TGTGCCAGCAGCCAAGATCTCTCTAGCGGGGGCCCCACAGATACGCAGTATTTT; cdr3_aa: CASSQDLSSGGPTDTQYF
cdr3_length: 14; j_call: TRBJ1-4; v_call: TRBV30; d_call: TRBD1; clone_size: many; cdr3_nt: TGTGCCTGGAGTTCTGGACAGGGGGCTGAAAAACTGTTTTTT; cdr3_aa: CAWSSGQGAEKLFF
cdr3_length: 13; j_call: TRBJ2-7; v_call: TRBV7-2; d_call: TRBD2; clone_size: many; cdr3_nt: TGTGCCAACAGCTTAGCGGGGGGAAACGAGCAGTACTTC; cdr3_aa: CANSLAGGNEQYF
cdr3_length: 14; j_call: TRBJ2-3; v_call: TRBV30; d_call: TRBD2; clone_size: many; cdr3_nt: TGTGCCTGGTGCCTAGCGGGGGGCACAGATACGCAGTATTTT; cdr3_aa: CAWCLAGGTDTQYF
cdr3_length: 15; j_call: TRBJ2-3; v_call: TRBV20-1; d_call: -; clone_size: many; cdr3_nt: TGCAGTGCTAGAGTTTGGCTAGGGGGGGGAGATACGCAGTATTTT; cdr3_aa: CSARVWLGGGDTQYF
cdr3_length: 11; j_call: TRBJ1-4; v_call: TRBV28; d_call: -; clone_size: few; cdr3_nt: TGTGCCAGCACCCAGGACAAAAAACTGTTTTTT; cdr3_aa: CASTQDKKLFF
cdr3_length: 17; j_call: TRBJ2-3; v_call: TRBV7-3; d_call: TRBD2; clone_size: many; cdr3_nt: TGTGCCAGCAGCGACCCGGGACTAGCGGGGGGGCGAGATACGCAGTATTTT; cdr3_aa: CASSDPGLAGGRDTQYF